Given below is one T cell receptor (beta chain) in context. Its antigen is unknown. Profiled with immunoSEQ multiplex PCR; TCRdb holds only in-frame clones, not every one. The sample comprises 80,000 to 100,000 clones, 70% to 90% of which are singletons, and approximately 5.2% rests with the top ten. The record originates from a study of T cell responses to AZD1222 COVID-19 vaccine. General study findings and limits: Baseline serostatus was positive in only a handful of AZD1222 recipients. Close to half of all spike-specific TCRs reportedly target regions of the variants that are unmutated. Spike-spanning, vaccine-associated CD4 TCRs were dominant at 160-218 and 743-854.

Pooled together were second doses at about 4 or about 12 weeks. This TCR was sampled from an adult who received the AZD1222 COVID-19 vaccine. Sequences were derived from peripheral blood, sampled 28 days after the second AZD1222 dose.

As DNA, the CDR3 is TGTGCCAGCAGCCAAACCTGGAGAGGGAGAGCCGATCAGCCCCAGCATTTT. Amino acids: CASSQTWRGRADQPQHF. The chain carries TRBV4-2 and TRBJ1-5; D not certain. The CDR3 is 17 residues long. Deletions cut 2 bases from V and 5 bases from J, with 19 bases between. Germline V CDR1 and CDR2: LGHNA, YNFKEQ.